These 22 T cell receptor beta chains share one sample of origin, sequenced in a study of blood T cell repertoires in COVID-19. Sequenced by immunoSEQ multiplex PCR; TCRdb stores in-frame clones only, minus some. The sample lists about 250,000 clones, roughly 88% occurring once. Sample: peripheral blood. The receptors here all came from a woman aged 30 to 39 with acute or convalescent COVID-19.

This clone came up many times. The rearrangement joins TRBV27 to TRBJ2-7; tentatively, D is TRBD2 (5 bases). CDR1 and CDR2 from the germline V gene are MNHEY and SMNVEV (reference sequence). The length of the CDR3 is 14 residues. V was cut by 6 bases and J by 0 bases, with 12 bases left in between. In DNA, the CDR3 is TGTGCCAGCAGCGGAACTAGAAGCTCCTACGAGCAGTACTTC. Translated, it gives CASSGTRSSYEQYF.

The chain recombines TRBV12-3 or TRBV12-4 with TRBJ2-3; no firm D call. V lost 6 bases, J lost 3 bases, and 7 bases lay in between. This CDR3 comprises 12 residues. The CDR3, as DNA: TGTGCCAGCAGCCCAGTGACAGATACGCAGTATTTT. It translates to CASSPVTDTQYF.

As DNA, the CDR3 is TGTGCCTGGCGCGGCCGAAACTACGAGCAGTACTTC. Protein product: CAWRGRNYEQYF. The chain employs TRBV30 and TRBJ2-7; D gene ambiguous. In germline, CDR1 is GTSNPN, CDR2 SVGIG (reference sequence). V gave up 5 bases and J gave up 3 bases, with 11 bases separating them. The CDR3 consists of 12 residues.

This chain joins TRBV10-2 and TRBJ1-1; tentative D call: TRBD1 (6 bases). The CDR3 extends over 11 amino acids. Trimming removed 7 bases at V and 8 bases at J, with 11 bases between. The germline gives CDR1 WSHSY, CDR2 SAAADI. The CDR3: CASIGGREAFF. CDR3 sequence (DNA): TGCGCCAGCATAGGGGGACGGGAAGCTTTCTTT.

The gene calls are TRBV28 and TRBJ2-2, with 11 bases lining up with TRBD1. Germline V gene sequence: CDR1 MDHEN, CDR2 SYDVKM. The junction had 15 bases not matched to a gene; V was cut back by 6 bases and J by 6 bases. This CDR3 contains 18 residues. The CDR3: CASSPRGQGARVAGELFF. CDR3 in DNA: TGTGCCAGCAGCCCGCGCGGACAGGGGGCGCGAGTCGCCGGGGAGCTGTTTTTT.

This clone appeared a few times. V and J are TRBV5-1 and TRBJ2-7, with TRBD2 identical over 10 bases. The V gene's germline CDR1 is SGHRS and CDR2 YFSETQ. The CDR3 has 18 residues. The J segment lost 8 bases and the V segment lost 4 bases, leaving 21 bases of the junction unmatched. The chain's CDR3 is CASSQVGPSGRGRLKQYF. CDR3 DNA: TGCGCCAGCAGCCAAGTAGGGCCTAGCGGGAGAGGCCGCTTAAAGCAGTACTTC.

A word on this clone: Different DNA sequences within this sample yield the same CDR3. The rearrangement uses TRBV6-5 and TRBJ1-4; 10 positions match TRBD1. The trim removed 6 bases at V and 6 bases at J, leaving 4 bases unmatched. Germline values: CDR1 MNHEY, CDR2 SVGAGI. CDR3 length: 14 amino acids. DNA for the CDR3: TGTGCCAGCAGAAGGACAGGGGGAGATGAAAAACTGTTTTTT. As protein: CASRRTGGDEKLFF.

The rearrangement uses TRBV27 and TRBJ1-4; D gene uncertain. The CDR3 is made up of 13 amino acids. The germline V gene encodes CDR1 MNHEY and CDR2 SMNVEV (reference sequence). The V gene lost 3 bases and the J gene lost 2 bases, with 4 bases spanning the gap. CDR3: CASSFRTNEKLFF. The CDR3 nucleotides are TGTGCCAGCAGTTTCCGTACTAATGAAAAACTGTTTTTT.

The chain links TRBV2 to TRBJ2-1, with D possibly TRBD2 on 5 matching bases. Trimming pared 6 bases from V and 0 bases from J, leaving 12 bases between. CDR1 is SNHLY, CDR2 FYNNEI, per germline. The CDR3 sequence is 15 residues long. The CDR3 nucleotides are TGTGCCAGCAGACTAGTTGGGAGCTCCTACAATGAGCAGTTCTTC. It codes for CASRLVGSSYNEQFF.

V gene TRBV5-1 combines with J gene TRBJ2-1, with D possibly TRBD2 on 5 matching bases. Trimming cost V 0 bases and J 0 bases, with 10 bases left between them. This CDR3 contains 16 residues. CDR1 SGHRS and CDR2 YFSETQ come from the germline V gene. CDR3: CASSLGGGGSYNEQFF. The DNA for the CDR3 is TGCGCCAGCAGCTTGGGAGGCGGAGGCTCCTACAATGAGCAGTTCTTC.

V and J are TRBV9 and TRBJ2-2; D is unresolved. The CDR3 runs to 12 residues. Germline V gives CDR1 SGDLS, CDR2 YYNGEE. Trimming shortened V by 3 bases and J by 10 bases, and 10 bases separated the two germline ends. CDR3 nucleotide sequence: TGTGCCAGCAGCGCTAGTTCGTTGGAGCTGTTTTTT. This translates into CASSASSLELFF.

V gene TRBV5-4 combines with J gene TRBJ2-1; 10 bases line up with TRBD2. Looked up from germline, CDR1 is SGHNT and CDR2 is YYREEE (reference sequence). Trimming took 5 bases from V and 5 from J; bases not matched to a gene: 16. CDR3 length: 18 residues. This CDR3 is CASRSRVISGRAHNEQFF. CDR3 nucleotides: TGTGCCAGCAGATCGAGGGTAATAAGCGGGAGGGCTCACAATGAGCAGTTCTTC.

This clone has a handful of counts. The chain has TRBV9 and TRBJ2-7; 11 bases line up with TRBD2. V lost 3 bases and J lost 6; bases outside the gene matches: 5. Germline V gene lookup returns CDR1 SGDLS and CDR2 YYNGEE. The CDR3 totals 14 residues. The CDR3 region is CASSGLAGHREQYF. As DNA, the CDR3 is TGTGCCAGCAGCGGACTAGCGGGACATCGCGAGCAGTACTTC. The full variable domain, in which reference TRBV9 and TRBJ2-7 provide the parts outside the CDR3, is DSGVTQTPKHLITATGQRVTLRCSPRSGDLSVYWYQQSLDQGLQFLIQYYNGEERAKGNILERFSAQQFPDLHSELNLSSLELGDSALYFCASSGLAGHREQYFGPGTRLTVT.

This chain uses TRBV5-8 with TRBJ2-7, with a weak D call TRBD2 (6 bases). Trimming left V 3 bases short and J 2 bases short, with 15 bases between. Germline V gene lookup returns CDR1 SGHTS and CDR2 YDEGEE. There are 15 residues in the CDR3. CDR3 sequence reads: CASSSLGGITYEQYF. The CDR3 DNA is TGTGCCAGCAGCTCCCTTGGGGGGATCACCTACGAGCAGTACTTC.

The CDR3 region is CASSLGFGLDRAYEQYF. CDR3 nucleotide sequence: TGTGCCAGCAGCTTAGGGTTCGGCCTGGACAGGGCCTACGAGCAGTACTTC. The rearrangement joins TRBV7-9 to TRBJ2-7; TRBD1 matches at 8 bases. The CDR3 sequence is 17 residues long. Trimming took 1 base from V and 2 from J; bases not matched to a gene: 10. CDR1 is SEHNR and CDR2 is FQNEAQ in the germline V gene (reference sequence).

The chain couples TRBV19 to TRBJ2-7; TRBD2 matches at 8 bases. Germline V gives CDR1 LNHDA, CDR2 SQIVND (reference sequence). The CDR3 covers 15 residues. The J segment lost 0 bases and the V segment lost 1 base, leaving 2 bases of the junction unmatched. The CDR3 DNA reads as TGTGCCAGTAGTATAGTAGCGGGGAGCTCCTACGAGCAGTACTTC. Amino acids: CASSIVAGSSYEQYF.

The V call is TRBV6-5, the J call TRBJ1-5, with D hard to call. The CDR3 runs to 13 residues. The V end was cut by 4 bases, the J end by 5 bases, with 9 bases between. The germline V gene encodes CDR1 MNHEY and CDR2 SVGAGI. The CDR3 DNA reads TGTGCCAGCAGTTTCGGGAAATATCAGCCCCAGCATTTT. This encodes CASSFGKYQPQHF.

This chain links TRBV19 with TRBJ1-1, with TRBD1 matching 10 bases. Unmatched junction bases numbered 4, after V lost 6 bases and J lost 0 bases. Germline V gene lookup returns CDR1 LNHDA and CDR2 SQIVND (reference sequence). This CDR3 has 15 residues. The CDR3 coding sequence is TGTGCCAGTAGCCTGGGGACAGGGGTGAACACTGAAGCTTTCTTT. Translation gives CASSLGTGVNTEAFF.

This chain connects TRBV5-1 to TRBJ1-1, with no clear D. The CDR3 totals 13 residues. Germline CDR1 reads SGHRS; CDR2 reads YFSETQ. Trimming cost V 2 bases and J 1 base, with 6 bases left between them. CDR3 bases: TGCGCCAGCAGCTTAAACAGGAACACTGAAGCTTTCTTT. Translating gives CASSLNRNTEAFF.

The chain recombines TRBV6-2 or TRBV6-3 with TRBJ2-1; tentative D call: TRBD2 (6 bases). The CDR3 is made up of 17 amino acids. V was pared by 0 bases and J by 2 bases, with 14 bases between. CDR1 is MNHEY and CDR2 is SVGEGT in the germline V gene. In DNA, the CDR3 is TGTGCCAGCAGTTACTCAGGAGGGGTCATGACCTACAATGAGCAGTTCTTC. It encodes CASSYSGGVMTYNEQFF.

This chain links TRBV5-6 with TRBJ1-1; 7 bases map to TRBD1. The CDR3 has 16 residues. Losses at the gene ends were 0 bases for V and 0 bases for J; bases not matched to a gene: 5. Germline CDR1 is SGHDT and CDR2 is YYEEEE. Here the CDR3 reads CASSLVGTAMNTEAFF. The CDR3, as DNA: TGTGCCAGCAGCTTGGTTGGGACAGCCATGAACACTGAAGCTTTCTTT.

This chain joins TRBV21-1 and TRBJ2-3; the DNA was not used to check the table's D call, TRBD2. TRBV21-1 is a pseudogene. CDR3 length: 16 amino acids. CDR3 in DNA: TGTGCCAGCAGCGTACCCGGGACTAGCGATAGAGATACGCAGTATTTT. Protein: CASSVPGTSDRDTQYF.